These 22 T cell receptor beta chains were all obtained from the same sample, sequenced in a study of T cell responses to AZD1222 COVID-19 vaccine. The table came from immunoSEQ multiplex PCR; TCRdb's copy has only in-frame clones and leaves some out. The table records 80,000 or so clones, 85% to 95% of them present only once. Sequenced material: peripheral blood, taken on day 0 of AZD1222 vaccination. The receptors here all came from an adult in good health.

The CDR3 here is CASSGISGGSYNEQFF. CDR3 in DNA: TGCGCCAGCAGCGGTATCAGCGGGGGGTCCTACAATGAGCAGTTCTTC. The chain joins TRBV5-1 to TRBJ2-1; 9 bases align to TRBD2. Germline trimming cut 4 bases from V and 1 base from J; bases unmatched to any gene: 6. This CDR3 is 16 amino acids long. Germline assignment: CDR1 SGHRS and CDR2 YFSETQ.

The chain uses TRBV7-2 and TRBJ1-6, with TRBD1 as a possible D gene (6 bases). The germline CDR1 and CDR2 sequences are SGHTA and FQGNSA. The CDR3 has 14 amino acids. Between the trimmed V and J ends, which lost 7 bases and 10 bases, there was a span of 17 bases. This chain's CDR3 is CASTLNRGESPLHF. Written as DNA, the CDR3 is TGTGCCAGCACCCTAAATAGGGGGGAATCACCCCTCCACTTT. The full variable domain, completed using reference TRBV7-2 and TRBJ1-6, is GAGVSQSPSNKVTEKGKDVELRCDPISGHTALYWYRQSLGQGLEFLIYFQGNSAPDKSGLPSDRFSAERTGGSVSTLTIQRTQQEDSAVYLCASTLNRGESPLHFGNGTRLTVT.

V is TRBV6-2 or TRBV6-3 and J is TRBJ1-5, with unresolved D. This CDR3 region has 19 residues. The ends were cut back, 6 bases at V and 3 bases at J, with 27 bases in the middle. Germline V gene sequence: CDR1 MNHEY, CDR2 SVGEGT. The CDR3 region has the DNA TGTGCCAGCAGCCACCCAACAACGTCCGTGTCGGGAGTCAATCAGCCCCAGCATTTT. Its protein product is CASSHPTTSVSGVNQPQHF.

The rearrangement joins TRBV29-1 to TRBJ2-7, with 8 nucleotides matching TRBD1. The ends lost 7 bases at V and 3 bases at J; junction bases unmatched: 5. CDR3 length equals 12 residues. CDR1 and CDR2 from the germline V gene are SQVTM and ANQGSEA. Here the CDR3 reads CSAGGQGYEQYF. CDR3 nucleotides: TGCAGCGCGGGTGGACAGGGCTACGAGCAGTACTTC.

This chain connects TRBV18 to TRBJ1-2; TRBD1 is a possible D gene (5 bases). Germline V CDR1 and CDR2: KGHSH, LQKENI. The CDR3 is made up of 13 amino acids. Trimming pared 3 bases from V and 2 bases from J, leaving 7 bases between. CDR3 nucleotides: TGTGCCAGCTCACCCGACAGAAACTATGGCTACACCTTC. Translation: CASSPDRNYGYTF.

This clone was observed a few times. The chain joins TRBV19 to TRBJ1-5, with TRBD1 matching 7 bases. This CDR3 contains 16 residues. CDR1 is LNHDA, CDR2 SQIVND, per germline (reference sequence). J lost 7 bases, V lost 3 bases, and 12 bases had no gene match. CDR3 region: CASSIQGGQAGQPQHF. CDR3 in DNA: TGTGCCAGTAGTATTCAGGGGGGGCAGGCGGGCCAGCCCCAGCATTTT.

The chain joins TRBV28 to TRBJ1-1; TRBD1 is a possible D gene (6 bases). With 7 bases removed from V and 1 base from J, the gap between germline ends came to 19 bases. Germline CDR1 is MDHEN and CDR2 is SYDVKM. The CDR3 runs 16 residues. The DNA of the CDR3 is TGTGCCAGCACCCTTCCCCCACAGGGACGGAACACTGAAGCTTTCTTT. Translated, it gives CASTLPPQGRNTEAFF. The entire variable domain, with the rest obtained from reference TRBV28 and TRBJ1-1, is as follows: DVKVTQSSRYLVKRTGEKVFLECVQDMDHENMFWYRQDPGLGLRLIYFSYDVKMKEKGDIPEGYSVSREKKERFSLILESASTNQTSMYLCASTLPPQGRNTEAFFGQGTRLTVV.

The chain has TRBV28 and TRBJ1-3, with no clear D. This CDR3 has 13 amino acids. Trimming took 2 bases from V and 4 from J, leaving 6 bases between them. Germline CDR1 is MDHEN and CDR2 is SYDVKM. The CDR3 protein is CASSLVSGNTIYF. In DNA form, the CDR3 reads TGTGCCAGCAGTTTAGTATCGGGAAACACCATATATTTT.

Here the CDR3 reads CASSPGPNTGELFF. In DNA form, the CDR3 reads TGTGCCAGCAGCCCGGGACCAAACACCGGGGAGCTGTTTTTT. The V gene is TRBV5-4, the J gene TRBJ2-2; D could derive from TRBD1 or TRBD2 (5 bases each). The germline gives CDR1 SGHNT, CDR2 YYREEE (reference sequence). V lost 4 bases to trimming and J lost 2 bases, with 9 bases between them. The CDR3 contains 14 residues.

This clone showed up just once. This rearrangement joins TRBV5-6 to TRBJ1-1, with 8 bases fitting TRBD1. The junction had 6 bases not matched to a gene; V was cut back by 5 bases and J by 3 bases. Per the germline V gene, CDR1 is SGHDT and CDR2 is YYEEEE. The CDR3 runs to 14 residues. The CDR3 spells CASSWTGRDTEAFF. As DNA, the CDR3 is TGTGCCAGCAGTTGGACAGGGCGAGACACTGAAGCTTTCTTT.

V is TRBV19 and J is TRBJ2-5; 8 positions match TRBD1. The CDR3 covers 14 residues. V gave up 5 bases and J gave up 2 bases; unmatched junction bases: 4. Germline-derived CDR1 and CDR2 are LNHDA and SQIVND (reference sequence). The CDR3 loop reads CASSLQGAQETQYF. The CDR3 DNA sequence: TGTGCCAGTAGTTTGCAGGGGGCACAAGAGACCCAGTACTTC.

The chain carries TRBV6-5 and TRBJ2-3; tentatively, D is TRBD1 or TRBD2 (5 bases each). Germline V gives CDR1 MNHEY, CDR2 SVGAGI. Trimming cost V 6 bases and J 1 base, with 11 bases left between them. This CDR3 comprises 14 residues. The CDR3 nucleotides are TGTGCCAGCAGACCGGGACGCGGCACAGATACGCAGTATTTT. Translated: CASRPGRGTDTQYF.

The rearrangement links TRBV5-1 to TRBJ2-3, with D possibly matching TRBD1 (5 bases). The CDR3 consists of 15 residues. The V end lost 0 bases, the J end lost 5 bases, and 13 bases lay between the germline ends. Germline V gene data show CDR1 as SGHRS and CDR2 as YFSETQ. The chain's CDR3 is CASSLGARAKDTQYF. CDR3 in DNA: TGCGCCAGCAGCTTGGGGGCCAGGGCAAAAGATACGCAGTATTTT.

The CDR3 spells CASSIERRDQETQYF. DNA for the CDR3: TGTGCCAGTAGTATTGAACGACGGGACCAAGAGACCCAGTACTTC. The V gene is TRBV19, the J gene TRBJ2-5, with D uncertain. Germline V lookup: CDR1 LNHDA, CDR2 SQIVND (reference sequence). V was trimmed by 3 bases and J by 0 bases, leaving 11 bases between them. CDR3 length: 15 residues. The full variable domain, completed using reference TRBV19 and TRBJ2-5, is DGGITQSPKYLFRKEGQNVTLSCEQNLNHDAMYWYRQDPGQGLRLIYYSQIVNDFQKGDIAEGYSVSREKKESFPLTVTSAQKNPTAFYLCASSIERRDQETQYFGPGTRLLVL.

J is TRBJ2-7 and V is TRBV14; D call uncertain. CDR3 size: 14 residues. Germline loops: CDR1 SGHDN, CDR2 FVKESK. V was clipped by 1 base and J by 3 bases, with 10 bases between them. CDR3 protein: CASSQVDGLYEQYF. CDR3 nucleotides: TGTGCCAGCAGCCAAGTTGACGGCCTCTACGAGCAGTACTTC. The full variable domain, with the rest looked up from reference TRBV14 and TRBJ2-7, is EAGVTQFPSHSVIEKGQTVTLRCDPISGHDNLYWYRRVMGKEIKFLLHFVKESKQDESGMPNNRFLAERTGGTYSTLKVQPAELEDSGVYFCASSQVDGLYEQYFGPGTRLTVT.

The CDR3: CASSPGRGKGGELFF. CDR3 bases: TGTGCCAGCAGCCCTGGGCGGGGGAAGGGCGGGGAGCTGTTTTTT. This chain connects TRBV3-1 (or the pseudogene TRBV3-2) to TRBJ2-2; TRBD2 agrees at 7 bases. This CDR3 has 15 residues. V gave up 4 bases and J gave up 7 bases; unmatched junction bases: 9. Germline V gene lookup returns CDR1 LGHDT and CDR2 YNNKEL (reference sequence).

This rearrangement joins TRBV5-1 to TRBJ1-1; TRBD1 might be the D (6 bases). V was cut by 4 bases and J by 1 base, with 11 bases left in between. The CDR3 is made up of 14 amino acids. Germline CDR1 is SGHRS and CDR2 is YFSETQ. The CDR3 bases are TGCGCCAGCAGCCAACTACAGGGGAACACTGAAGCTTTCTTT. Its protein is CASSQLQGNTEAFF.

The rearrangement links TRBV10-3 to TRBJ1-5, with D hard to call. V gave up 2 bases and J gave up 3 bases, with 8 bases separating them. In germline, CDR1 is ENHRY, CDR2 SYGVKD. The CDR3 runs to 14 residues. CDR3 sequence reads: CAISELGYNQPQHF. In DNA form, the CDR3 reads TGTGCCATCAGTGAGCTGGGGTACAATCAGCCCCAGCATTTT.

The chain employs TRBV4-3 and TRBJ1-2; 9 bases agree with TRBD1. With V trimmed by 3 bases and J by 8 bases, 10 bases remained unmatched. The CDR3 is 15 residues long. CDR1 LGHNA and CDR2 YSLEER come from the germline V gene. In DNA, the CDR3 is TGCGCCAGCAGCCAGGATACAGGGGGCGTATACGGCTACACCTTC. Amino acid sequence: CASSQDTGGVYGYTF.

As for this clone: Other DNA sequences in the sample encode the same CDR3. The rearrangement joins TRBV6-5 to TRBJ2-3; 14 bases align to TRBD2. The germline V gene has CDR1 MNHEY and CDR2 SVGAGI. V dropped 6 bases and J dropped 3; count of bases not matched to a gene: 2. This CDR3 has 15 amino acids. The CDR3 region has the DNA TGTGCCAGCAGGACTAGCGGGGGGGCAACAGATACGCAGTATTTT. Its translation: CASRTSGGATDTQYF.

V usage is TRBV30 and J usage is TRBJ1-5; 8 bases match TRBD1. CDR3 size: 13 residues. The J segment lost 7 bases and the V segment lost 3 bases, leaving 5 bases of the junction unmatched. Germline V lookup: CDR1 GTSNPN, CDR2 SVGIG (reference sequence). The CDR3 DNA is TGTGCCTGGAGCCGGACAGGGAACCAGCCCCAGCATTTT. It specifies CAWSRTGNQPQHF. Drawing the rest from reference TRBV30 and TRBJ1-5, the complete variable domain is SQTIHQWPATLVQPVGSPLSLECTVEGTSNPNLYWYRQAAGRGLQLLFYSVGIGQISSEVPQNLSASRPQDRQFILSSKKLLLSDSGFYLCAWSRTGNQPQHFGDGTRLSIL.

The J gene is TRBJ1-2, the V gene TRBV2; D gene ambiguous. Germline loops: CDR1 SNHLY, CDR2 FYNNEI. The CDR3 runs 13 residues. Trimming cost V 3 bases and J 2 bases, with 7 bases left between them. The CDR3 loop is CASSDTLNYGYTF. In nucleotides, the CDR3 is TGTGCCAGCAGTGACACGTTGAACTATGGCTACACCTTC.